This T cell receptor (beta chain) was identified in a study of blood T cells in healthy people across ages. General study results and limits: No one knew whether donors had CMV, which possibly confounded expanded clonotype changes.

Next came a second PCR, run for about 7 to 12 cycles, which used a sample-barcoded 5' primer along with a J-beta primer mix. Each of the cDNA molecules was tagged by a template-switch adaptor with 12 random nucleotides. TCRdb re-called the 5' RACE reads through MiXCR, storing one row per CDR3 protein. The sample comprises 600,000 to 900,000 distinct CDR3 sequences, roughly 25% of which are singletons, and around 2.9% rests with the top ten. The V gene's germline CDR1 is MDHEN and CDR2 SYDVKM. The J segment lost 2 bases and the V segment lost 4 bases, leaving 3 bases of the junction unmatched. The CDR3 runs to 14 residues. This clonotype was counted between two and nine times. What it binds is not known. These data were also filed under a second study, of T cells of mothers and their children. That paper adds: Over 9.5 million TCR beta CDR3 reads were obtained from each mother, and roughly 2.9 million from each child.

The chain combines TRBV28 with TRBJ2-5, with TRBD1 identical over 8 bases. The clonotype originates from a boy between 5 and 17 years old in good health. The specimen was blood. The CDR3 DNA is TGTGCCAGCAGTTACGACAGGGGTCAAGAGACCCAGTACTTC. This codes for CASSYDRGQETQYF.